This is a list of T cell receptor beta chains from one sample in a study of T-cell memory formation after mild COVID-19. TCRdb reanalysed the 5' RACE reads using MiXCR and keeps one entry per CDR3 protein. The sample carries about 350,000 distinct CDR3 sequences, approximately 22% recorded once. Material for sequencing was PBMCs or a T cell subset sorted from them (not recorded which). Source of these receptors: a man between 18 and 29 years old who had mild COVID-19 (a few samples of this study predate the infection). Cell type and time point are not known. CDR3s include the opening cysteine and the closing phenylalanine or tryptophan. A D gene is named only where the DNA matches it firmly. Rows may omit the clone size; those that give it use once, few, many or a size class.

V gene: TRBV11-2
D gene: -
clone size: few
CDR3 length: 14
J gene: TRBJ2-7
CDR3 DNA: TGTGCCAGCAGCTTGCCGGGGACTGGCTACGAGCAGTACTTC
CDR3 protein: CASSLPGTGYEQYF

V gene: TRBV29-1
D gene: -
clone size: -
CDR3 length: 13
J gene: TRBJ1-1
CDR3 DNA: TGCAGCGTTGTCTGGGTGATGAACACTGAAGCTTTCTTT
CDR3 protein: CSVVWVMNTEAFF

V gene: TRBV20-1
D gene: -
clone size: few
CDR3 length: 11
J gene: TRBJ1-1
CDR3 DNA: TGCACCTCGCCAAGGGACACTGAAGCTTTCTTT
CDR3 protein: CTSPRDTEAFF

V gene: TRBV9
D gene: -
clone size: -
CDR3 length: 16
J gene: TRBJ1-1
CDR3 DNA: TGTGCCAGCAGCGTATCCGCCATTCTCGTCTCCTCTGAAGCTTTCTTT
CDR3 protein: CASSVSAILVSSEAFF

V gene: TRBV7-8
D gene: -
clone size: -
CDR3 length: 15
J gene: TRBJ2-3
CDR3 DNA: TGTGCCAGCAGCTTCGTTCTGAATCTCGGAGATACGCAGTATTTT
CDR3 protein: CASSFVLNLGDTQYF

V gene: TRBV4-2
D gene: TRBD1
clone size: -
CDR3 length: 17
J gene: TRBJ2-3
CDR3 DNA: TGTGCCAGCAGCCAAGAAGCGGGCCAGGGGGCAATGGATACGCAGTATTTT
CDR3 protein: CASSQEAGQGAMDTQYF

V gene: TRBV11-1
D gene: TRBD1
clone size: -
CDR3 length: 15
J gene: TRBJ1-1
CDR3 DNA: TGTGCCAGCAGCTTTGCAGGGGGCCTGAACACTGAAGCTTTCTTT
CDR3 protein: CASSFAGGLNTEAFF

V gene: TRBV5-1
D gene: -
clone size: few
CDR3 length: 15
J gene: TRBJ2-2
CDR3 DNA: TGCGCCAGCAGCTTGGAGAGCAGGGACACCGGGGAGCTGTTTTTT
CDR3 protein: CASSLESRDTGELFF

V gene: TRBV7-2
D gene: TRBD2
clone size: -
CDR3 length: 16
J gene: TRBJ2-1
CDR3 DNA: TGTGCCAGCAGCTTAGATGCGACCGGGGGGTACAATGAGCAGTTCTTC
CDR3 protein: CASSLDATGGYNEQFF

V gene: TRBV7-9
D gene: -
clone size: many
CDR3 length: 16
J gene: TRBJ2-3
CDR3 DNA: TGTGCCAGCAGCTCCTACTCGGCCCCCGGCACAGATACGCAGTATTTT
CDR3 protein: CASSSYSAPGTDTQYF

V gene: TRBV14
D gene: TRBD2
clone size: few
CDR3 length: 18
J gene: TRBJ2-5
CDR3 DNA: TGTGCCAGCAGCCAAACCCCGGGACTAGCGGGGAGCCGAGAGACCCAGTACTTC
CDR3 protein: CASSQTPGLAGSRETQYF

V gene: TRBV7-6
D gene: TRBD1
clone size: -
CDR3 length: 16
J gene: TRBJ1-1
CDR3 DNA: TGTGCCAGCAGCTTTCACAAGGGACAGTGGAACACTGAAGCTTTCTTT
CDR3 protein: CASSFHKGQWNTEAFF

V gene: TRBV29-1
D gene: -
clone size: -
CDR3 length: 13
J gene: TRBJ2-1
CDR3 DNA: TGCAGCGTTATTGTGGGGGGAGGCAATGAGCAGTTCTTC
CDR3 protein: CSVIVGGGNEQFF

V gene: TRBV5-1
D gene: -
clone size: -
CDR3 length: 14
J gene: TRBJ2-5
CDR3 DNA: TGCGCCAGCAGCTTCGGACATACTCAAGAGACCCAGTACTTC
CDR3 protein: CASSFGHTQETQYF

V gene: TRBV20-1
D gene: -
clone size: -
CDR3 length: 16
J gene: TRBJ2-2
CDR3 DNA: TGCAGTGCCCCAGAAGGGGGCGGGGCGATGGCCGGGGAGCTGTTTTTT
CDR3 protein: CSAPEGGGAMAGELFF

V gene: TRBV10-3
D gene: TRBD1
clone size: many
CDR3 length: 13
J gene: TRBJ2-7
CDR3 DNA: TGTGCCATCAGGGATGGACAGGGCGGCGAGCAGTACTTC
CDR3 protein: CAIRDGQGGEQYF

V gene: TRBV7-9
D gene: -
clone size: many
CDR3 length: 12
J gene: TRBJ2-1
CDR3 DNA: TGTGCCAGTGGACCTTTCTACAATGAGCAGTTCTTC
CDR3 protein: CASGPFYNEQFF

V gene: TRBV21-1
D gene: -
clone size: -
CDR3 length: 17
J gene: TRBJ2-7
CDR3 DNA: TGTGCCAGCAGCAAGGGGGACCTAGCGGGTCCTTCCTACGAGCAGTACTTC
CDR3 protein: CASSKGDLAGPSYEQYF

V gene: TRBV5-1
D gene: TRBD1
clone size: few
CDR3 length: 16
J gene: TRBJ1-2
CDR3 DNA: TGCGCCAGCAGCCCGGAACCTGACAGGGACATCTATGGCTACACCTTC
CDR3 protein: CASSPEPDRDIYGYTF

V gene: TRBV12-3/TRBV12-4
D gene: TRBD1
clone size: -
CDR3 length: 15
J gene: TRBJ1-2
CDR3 DNA: TGTGCCAGCAGCCCAGGGGGGGGCGGCCTCTATGGCTACACCTTC
CDR3 protein: CASSPGGGGLYGYTF

V gene: TRBV6-5
D gene: TRBD1
clone size: -
CDR3 length: 14
J gene: TRBJ1-6
CDR3 DNA: TGTGCCAGCAGGAGAGGGACAGGGTCTGTTAGCCTCCACTTT
CDR3 protein: CASRRGTGSVSLHF

V gene: TRBV12-3/TRBV12-4
D gene: -
clone size: -
CDR3 length: 17
J gene: TRBJ1-1
CDR3 DNA: TGTGCCAGCAGATTCTCCGAGGGGCTTCGGAGGAACACTGAAGCTTTCTTT
CDR3 protein: CASRFSEGLRRNTEAFF

V gene: TRBV6-2/TRBV6-3
D gene: TRBD2
clone size: -
CDR3 length: 14
J gene: TRBJ2-7
CDR3 DNA: TGTGCCACCCGACGCTGGCGGGGGACCTACGAGCAGTACTTC
CDR3 protein: CATRRWRGTYEQYF

V gene: TRBV7-9
D gene: TRBD2
clone size: many
CDR3 length: 19
J gene: TRBJ2-7
CDR3 DNA: TGTGCCAGCAGCTTACGTACGGCTGAACTAGCGGGGGGGGACTACGAGCAGTACTTC
CDR3 protein: CASSLRTAELAGGDYEQYF

V gene: TRBV7-2
D gene: -
clone size: -
CDR3 length: 11
J gene: TRBJ1-1
CDR3 DNA: TGTGCCAGCAGCTACGGACATGAAGCTTTCTTT
CDR3 protein: CASSYGHEAFF

V gene: TRBV20-1
D gene: TRBD1
clone size: few
CDR3 length: 15
J gene: TRBJ2-7
CDR3 DNA: TGCAGTGCTAGGCAAGGGACAGGGAGCGGGTACGAGCAGTACTTC
CDR3 protein: CSARQGTGSGYEQYF

V gene: TRBV4-1
D gene: -
clone size: many
CDR3 length: 18
J gene: TRBJ2-4
CDR3 DNA: TGCGCCAGCAGCCCCGGGAGCCCCCACGGGCGGATTGGGAGCATTCAGTACTTC
CDR3 protein: CASSPGSPHGRIGSIQYF

V gene: TRBV20-1
D gene: -
clone size: -
CDR3 length: 15
J gene: TRBJ2-7
CDR3 DNA: TGCAGTGCTAGTGGGTGGCTTTCGCGAAACTACGAGCAGTACTTC
CDR3 protein: CSASGWLSRNYEQYF

V gene: TRBV5-4
D gene: TRBD2
clone size: many
CDR3 length: 14
J gene: TRBJ2-5
CDR3 DNA: TGTGCCAGCAGTTCGCGGGGGGGCCAAGAGACCCAGTACTTC
CDR3 protein: CASSSRGGQETQYF

V gene: TRBV11-2
D gene: -
clone size: few
CDR3 length: 17
J gene: TRBJ1-3
CDR3 DNA: TGTGCCAGCAGCTTTTTAGTCCACAGCCTCTCTGGAAACACCATATATTTT
CDR3 protein: CASSFLVHSLSGNTIYF

V gene: TRBV7-2
D gene: TRBD1
clone size: few
CDR3 length: 15
J gene: TRBJ2-7
CDR3 DNA: TGTGCCAGCAGCCCTACGGGGACAGGAGCCTACGAGCAGTACTTC
CDR3 protein: CASSPTGTGAYEQYF

V gene: TRBV12-3/TRBV12-4
D gene: -
clone size: few
CDR3 length: 18
J gene: TRBJ2-3
CDR3 DNA: TGTGCCAGCAGTTTAAAGTTTCGGGGGAGTACTAGCACAGATACGCAGTATTTT
CDR3 protein: CASSLKFRGSTSTDTQYF

V gene: TRBV6-2/TRBV6-3
D gene: -
clone size: few
CDR3 length: 13
J gene: TRBJ2-6
CDR3 DNA: TGTGCCAGCTGTTGGGCGAAGGCCAACGTCCTGACTTTC
CDR3 protein: CASCWAKANVLTF

V gene: TRBV29-1
D gene: -
clone size: few
CDR3 length: 13
J gene: TRBJ2-3
CDR3 DNA: TGCAGCGCCGAAAGAAGCGGTCCGGATACGCAGTATTTT
CDR3 protein: CSAERSGPDTQYF

V gene: TRBV29-1
D gene: -
clone size: -
CDR3 length: 13
J gene: TRBJ1-1
CDR3 DNA: TGCAGCGTTGAGAGAGGGGCGGACACTGAAGCTTTCTTT
CDR3 protein: CSVERGADTEAFF

V gene: TRBV16
D gene: -
clone size: few
CDR3 length: 14
J gene: TRBJ2-5
CDR3 DNA: TGTGCCAGCAGCCATTCCCCTAGCTGGGAGACCCAGTACTTC
CDR3 protein: CASSHSPSWETQYF

V gene: TRBV5-1
D gene: -
clone size: -
CDR3 length: 15
J gene: TRBJ1-4
CDR3 DNA: TGCGCCAGCAGCGGGTCGGGCCTTCCGAATGAAAAACTGTTTTTT
CDR3 protein: CASSGSGLPNEKLFF

V gene: TRBV4-1
D gene: TRBD1
clone size: few
CDR3 length: 15
J gene: TRBJ1-2
CDR3 DNA: TGCGCCAGCAGCCCTAAGACAGGGGTCTTTTTCGGCTACACCTTC
CDR3 protein: CASSPKTGVFFGYTF

V gene: TRBV7-9
D gene: -
clone size: -
CDR3 length: 15
J gene: TRBJ2-3
CDR3 DNA: TGTGCCAGCAGCCCATGGACTCTCCTCACAGATACGCAGTATTTT
CDR3 protein: CASSPWTLLTDTQYF

V gene: TRBV5-6
D gene: -
clone size: -
CDR3 length: 12
J gene: TRBJ1-1
CDR3 DNA: TGTGCCAGCAGTCGCGAACAGGGAAAAGCTTTCTTT
CDR3 protein: CASSREQGKAFF

V gene: TRBV5-6
D gene: -
clone size: -
CDR3 length: 13
J gene: TRBJ2-3
CDR3 DNA: TGTGCCAGCACCCTACTGGGGTCGGATACGCAGTATTTT
CDR3 protein: CASTLLGSDTQYF

V gene: TRBV28
D gene: TRBD2
clone size: -
CDR3 length: 16
J gene: TRBJ2-5
CDR3 DNA: TGTGCCAGCACCCCTAGAGGAGCGGGGGTTGGAGAGACCCAGTACTTC
CDR3 protein: CASTPRGAGVGETQYF

V gene: TRBV9
D gene: TRBD1
clone size: few
CDR3 length: 16
J gene: TRBJ2-2
CDR3 DNA: TGTGCCAGCAGCCCAACAGGGGGACACAACACCGGGGAGCTGTTTTTT
CDR3 protein: CASSPTGGHNTGELFF

V gene: TRBV3-1
D gene: -
clone size: few
CDR3 length: 14
J gene: TRBJ2-5
CDR3 DNA: TGTGCCAGCAGCCAAGGGGGACGGGCGGAGACCCAGTACTTC
CDR3 protein: CASSQGGRAETQYF

V gene: TRBV4-1
D gene: -
clone size: few
CDR3 length: 15
J gene: TRBJ1-2
CDR3 DNA: TGCGCCAGCAGCCCTCTACAGGACCCGAACTATGGCTACACCTTC
CDR3 protein: CASSPLQDPNYGYTF

V gene: TRBV18
D gene: TRBD1
clone size: few
CDR3 length: 15
J gene: TRBJ2-5
CDR3 DNA: TGTGCCAGCTCACCGATACAGGGGCCGCAAGAGACCCAGTACTTC
CDR3 protein: CASSPIQGPQETQYF

V gene: TRBV24-1
D gene: TRBD2
clone size: -
CDR3 length: 15
J gene: TRBJ2-1
CDR3 DNA: TGTGCCACCAGTGGGGCTAGCGGGGGGGCCGATGAGCAGTTCTTC
CDR3 protein: CATSGASGGADEQFF

V gene: TRBV20-1
D gene: TRBD2
clone size: -
CDR3 length: 16
J gene: TRBJ2-7
CDR3 DNA: TGCAGTGCTAGAGATCGTGCAACGGGGGGGCCGTGGGAGCAGTACTTC
CDR3 protein: CSARDRATGGPWEQYF

V gene: TRBV6-6
D gene: TRBD1
clone size: few
CDR3 length: 15
J gene: TRBJ1-6
CDR3 DNA: TGTGCCAGCAGCGAACAGGGGCCGACCGATTCACCCCTCCACTTT
CDR3 protein: CASSEQGPTDSPLHF

V gene: TRBV2
D gene: -
clone size: -
CDR3 length: 13
J gene: TRBJ2-3
CDR3 DNA: TGTGCCAGCAGTCCTCAGGGGTTAAATACGCAGTATTTT
CDR3 protein: CASSPQGLNTQYF

V gene: TRBV27
D gene: -
clone size: few
CDR3 length: 15
J gene: TRBJ1-3
CDR3 DNA: TGTGCCAGCAGGGGGAACGTGATGTCTGGAAACACCATATATTTT
CDR3 protein: CASRGNVMSGNTIYF